Listed here is a single T cell receptor beta chain. There is no known antigen for this receptor. There are no base qualities to consult, and no much larger clone falls within one base. This entry is derived from a study of cytomegalovirus exposure and HLA in healthy donors (dated by TCRdb to 2015 to 2018). Background for the entire study: An earlier analysis of some 600 of the donors reported about 280 Gb of sequence data and some 110 million unique TCR beta sequences obtained from about 200 million T cells. Roughly 300 gigabases of sequencing data and 91 million or so unique TCR sequences made up an early release that covered fewer than 650 HLA-typed donors. Among the roughly 370 genotyped donors, under 90% belonged to the genetic ancestry cluster associated with self-reported Caucasian donors. The study was designed to test whether signatures of past pathogen exposure could be identified by cataloging public T cell receptors. The study used immunosequencing to profile the T cell repertoires of more than 650 subjects and linked those repertoires to cytomegalovirus serostatus. Besides the first cohort of 500 to 700 subjects, a separate validation cohort made up of over 100 different subjects was used. The study combined high-throughput TCR immunosequencing, statistical association of individual TCRs with disease status, and machine learning to predict cytomegalovirus infection status. A later analysis re-analyzed previously published TCR beta repertoires from 500 to 700 donors and added high-resolution HLA genotyping to study TCR occurrence patterns. The later analysis used no new phenotypic data to find candidate immune exposures, relying instead on TCR beta sequences and their occurrence across donors. An earlier analysis of approximately 630 of the donors applied high-throughput TCR beta sequencing to assess whether each TCR beta V gene segment acted as functional or pseudogenic. Donor age, sex, ethnicity and CMV serostatus were compiled together with the repertoire data. In a later genetic analysis, genome-wide SNP genotypes for about three fifths of the roughly 670 donors were used, and that subset was treated as a discovery cohort. All discovery cohort repertoires had been generated on a single sequencing platform. Both class I and class II loci were covered by HLA typing, at four-digit resolution. Typing coverage varied by locus: roughly 629-630 donors for A, B, C, DRB1 and DQB1; some 520 for DQA1; some 610 for DPA1; about 450 for DPB1. Five DR-DQ haplotypes were treated as single units for association and clustering because of strong linkage in the cohort. Among about 400 genotyped donors of the cohort, an average of approximately 240,000 unique TCR beta nucleotide sequences was sequenced per donor, of which approximately 19% were non-productive.

CDR1 and CDR2, per the germline V gene, are SGDLS and YYNGEE. Relative to germline, V is 0 bases shorter and J is 7 bases shorter, with 11 bases between their ends. The CDR3 covers 14 residues, taking in both the cysteine and the phenylalanine. Of all the DNA, just the CDR3 is kept, 42 bases in frame from base 1. Broad study findings and their caveats: In a later analysis, around 17,000 TCR beta sequences were associated with specific HLA alleles at a false discovery rate of 0.05. In a later analysis, the rate of TCR association differed among HLA loci, with DRB1 alleles having the most associated TCRs and HLA-C alleles having the fewest. A cluster of highly shared sequence variants was judged likely to be a technical artifact of the sequencing pipeline. The classifier was reported to diagnose cytomegalovirus status with high specificity and sensitivity in both the original cohort and the validation cohort. Some IMGT-functional V segments, including TRBV6-2 and TRBV6-3, could not be told apart with the 87-base-pair reads, so those segments were excluded. According to a later analysis, most CMV-associated TCR beta chains appeared to be HLA-restricted, and the HLA associations seemed to be driven largely by CMV exposure. In the study, around 150 TCR beta chains were listed as associated with cytomegalovirus. A later analysis reported that several top co-occurrence clusters appeared linked to parvovirus B19, influenza, CMV and Epstein-Barr virus. In an earlier analysis of more than 450 of the donors, most TCR beta V segments were observed in productive rearrangements about 87% or about 30% of the time, broadly matching IMGT annotations. Because some donors lacked HLA typing at each locus, the association tests relied only on the typed subset. Most TCR sequences were observed very rarely across donors, whereas some public TCRs were present in many individuals. Some 15 rarely observed V segments, including chromosome 9 orphons, were excluded from the earlier analysis of a few hundred of the donors because counts were too low. When HLA alleles, especially DR and DQ, strongly co-occurred, TCR associations were difficult to assign to individual alleles. It was suggested by the authors that the approach could potentially be generalized to other disease states and immunological phenotypes. Presence/absence analyses assumed roughly uniform sequencing depth across donors, an assumption that may not hold. A further reported finding was that TCR beta sequences accurately predicted the HLA-A and HLA-B alleles for most subjects in the first cohort. A later analysis found that HLA-associated TCR beta chains were more clonally expanded and had lower generation probabilities than equally common non-associated chains. The only immune exposure information available for the cohort was CMV serostatus. A later genetic analysis reported fewer N-insertions in productive TCRs among donors in an Asian-associated ancestry cluster than the roughly 620-donor mean. The cohort was sequenced for TCR beta chains only, and without alpha or paired-chain data the features that could be detected were limited. Correlated functional status among segregating V segments might reflect linkage disequilibrium, but an unknown experimental factor could not be ruled out. V-gene and J-gene trimming of TCR beta chains was associated with a missense DCLRE1C variant in a later genetic analysis, and the association was replicated in an independent cohort. A few of the identified cytomegalovirus-associated TCR beta chains were confirmed in vitro to be specific for cytomegalovirus antigens.

The method was the immunoSEQ multiplex PCR assay. A mixture of 60 forward primers for TCR Vbeta segments and 13 reverse primers for TCR Jbeta segments was used in the multiplex PCR. A multiplex PCR assay on genomic DNA amplified the CDR3 region of rearranged TCR beta genes. On the Illumina HiSeq System, the amplified TCR beta libraries were sequenced as 87-base-pair reads. As for the original processing: A later analysis counted around 72 million unique TCR beta chains across the roughly 700 repertoires, and some 11 million of these chains were shared by at least two donors. Raw reads were error-corrected and collapsed into unique sequences by a nearest-neighbor algorithm in which closely related sequences were merged to remove PCR and sequencing errors. CDR3 sequences were aligned to IMGT reference sequences to assign V, D and J gene segments. For a sequence to be retained, a match of at least six nucleotides to both a V gene segment and a J gene segment was required. A rearrangement counted as productive if the CDR3 had no stop codons and remained in frame with V and J, and every other rearrangement counted as non-productive. CDR3 was defined according to IMGT convention as the region running from the second conserved V-encoded cysteine to the conserved J-encoded phenylalanine. Sequences without an unambiguous match to a single V gene segment were excluded from the earlier analysis of 500 to 700 of the donors. In an earlier analysis of approximately 610 of the donors, V segments were called functional above 56.7% productive rearrangements and were called segregating when the between-donor standard deviation exceeded 5%. A statistical classification framework was built for diagnosing cytomegalovirus status from the catalog of TCR beta chain sequences. In a later analysis, TCR nucleotide sequences were compared against IMGT/GENE-DB human TR gene sequences so that V and J genes could be assigned. In a later analysis, CDR3 sequences and most-parsimonious VDJ recombination scenarios were assigned using the TCRdist pipeline. In a later analysis, each TCR beta chain was defined by its CDR3 amino acid sequence together with its V-gene family, and reads without a unique V-gene family were excluded. To address suspected cross-contamination and a sequencing artifact, a later analysis removed roughly 640 highly shared, low-generation-probability nucleotide sequences. In a later analysis, a clonal expansion index for each public chain was calculated from normalized within-repertoire ranks of inferred template counts. A later analysis computed generation probabilities with a VDJ recombination model fitted to out-of-frame rearrangements, and checked the results against IGoR. In a later analysis, hypergeometric tests were used to score TCR-TCR, TCR-HLA and TCR-CMV co-occurrence, with a repertoire-size bias correction applied to TCR pairs. A later analysis estimated false discovery rates by permuting HLA or CMV assignments 20 times. In a later analysis, co-occurring TCRs were grouped with DBSCAN, and TCRdist sequence similarity was added when clustering was performed within HLA-allele-positive subsets. Co-occurrence clustering excluded repertoires with fewer than 30,000 or more than 120,000 public chains, plus five with anomalous nucleotide sharing. This immuneACCESS table, as held by TCRdb, lists in-frame sequences with V and J called but not all clones. Of the missing ones, under half trace to an unresolved V gene in checked studies; the others have no known cause. V, J and clone size are taken as reported in that table, and D and trimming were inferred from the DNA itself. The sample table holds 150,000 to 200,000 clones, of which more than 65% were seen once. The ten largest make up 9% to 10% of the sample.

The cohort was made up of about 670 healthy bone marrow donors. Cohort members were all nominally healthy when sampled, although unrecorded immune exposures were likely present. The donor tested CMV seropositive, placing the donor among the approximately 290 seropositive members of the cohort. Each donor provided a peripheral blood sample, and peripheral blood mononuclear cells were used for TCR beta sequencing. The Qiagen DNeasy Blood Extraction Kit was used to extract genomic DNA from the blood cell samples. The sequence was collected from a man between 18 and 35 years old in good health and CMV-seropositive. Sequenced material: PBMCs. The sequence links TRBV9 to TRBJ1-5; the D gene cannot be resolved reliably. The CDR3 protein: CASSVGGSGQPQHF. In nucleotide form, the sequence is TGTGCCAGCAGCGTAGGAGGGTCCGGGCAGCCCCAGCATTTT.